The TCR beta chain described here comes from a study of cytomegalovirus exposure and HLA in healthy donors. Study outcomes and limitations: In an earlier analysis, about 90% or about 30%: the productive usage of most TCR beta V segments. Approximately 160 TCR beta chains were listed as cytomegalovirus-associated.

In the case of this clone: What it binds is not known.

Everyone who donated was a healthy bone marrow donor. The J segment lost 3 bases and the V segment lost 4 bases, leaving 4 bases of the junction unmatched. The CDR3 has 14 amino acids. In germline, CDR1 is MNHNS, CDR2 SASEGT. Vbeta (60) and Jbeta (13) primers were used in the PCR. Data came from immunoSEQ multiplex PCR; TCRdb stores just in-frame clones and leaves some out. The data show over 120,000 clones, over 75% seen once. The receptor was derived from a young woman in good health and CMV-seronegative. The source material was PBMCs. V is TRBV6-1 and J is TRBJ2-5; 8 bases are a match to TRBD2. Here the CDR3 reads CASSGGTSKETQYF. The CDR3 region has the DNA TGTGCCAGCAGTGGGGGGACTAGTAAAGAGACCCAGTACTTC.